This paragraph reports one T cell receptor (beta chain). Its antigen is not known. A J-beta primer mix and a sample-barcoded 5' primer were used in a second PCR of roughly 7 to 12 cycles. TCRdb reprocessed the 5' RACE reads with MiXCR, giving one entry per CDR3 protein. This table has 580,000 or so distinct CDR3 sequences, around 48% appearing once. This entry comes from a study of blood T cells in healthy people across ages. Whole-study findings and limits: The study found TCR beta diversity correlated strongly with naive T cell percentage. The study lacked donor CMV status, which possibly confounded expanded clonotype changes.

The sample consisted of blood. The receptor was derived from a man aged 80 or over in good health.

CDR3 sequence: CASSRDSLSTDTQYF. The CDR3 DNA sequence: TGTGCCAGCAGTCGGGACAGCTTAAGCACAGATACGCAGTATTTT. The V and J genes are TRBV2 and TRBJ2-3; 7 bases match TRBD1. Germline V lookup: CDR1 SNHLY, CDR2 FYNNEI. The CDR3 loop spans 15 amino acids. After removal of 5 bases from V and 0 bases from J, the junction contained 5 bases not matched to a gene. Full variable domain (remainder filled in from reference TRBV2 and TRBJ2-3): EPEVTQTPSHQVTQMGQEVILRCVPISNHLYFYWYRQILGQKVEFLVSFYNNEISEKSEIFDDQFSVERPDGSNFTLKIRSTKLEDSAMYFCASSRDSLSTDTQYFGPGTRLTVL.